This record concerns one T cell receptor (beta chain) sequence. This sample was included in a study of T cells in tumors after PD-1 blockade. Trimming removed 2 bases at V and 9 bases at J, with 12 bases between. The CDR3 covers 13 residues. Germline CDR1 is WNHNN and CDR2 is SYGVQD (reference sequence). Profiled with immunoSEQ multiplex PCR; TCRdb holds only in-frame clones, not every one. Among roughly 50,000 clones listed, 81% were seen once. The clonotype originates from a human donor with basal cell carcinoma. V gene TRBV10-1 combines with J gene TRBJ2-3; unclear D gene. The sample in question was PBMCs, obtained before anti-PD-1 treatment. The CDR3 nucleotides read TGCGCCAGCAGTGAGCCCCCCGTCGAAACGCAGTATTTT. It specifies CASSEPPVETQYF.